The TCR beta chain described here comes from a study of cytomegalovirus exposure and HLA in healthy donors. Overall study findings and caveats: The study labeled 180 or so TCR beta chains cytomegalovirus-associated. The classifier, whose performance was assessed in both the original and validation cohorts, reportedly diagnosed cytomegalovirus status with high specificity and sensitivity.

This table comes from immunoSEQ multiplex PCR, and its TCRdb copy is limited to in-frame clones, with some not included. The repertoire holds approximately 110,000 clones, with 88% as singletons. For this clone: Its specificity is unknown.

The CDR3 runs 15 residues. Trimming shortened V by 8 bases and J by 2 bases, and 18 bases separated the two germline ends. Germline CDR1 is SEHNR and CDR2 is FQNEAQ (reference sequence). Source material: PBMCs. The chain links TRBV7-9 to TRBJ1-1; tentative D call: TRBD1 (5 bases). The sequence came from a woman younger than 30 in good health and CMV-seronegative. CDR3 residues: CASGQGQGINTEAFF. CDR3 bases: TGTGCCAGCGGTCAAGGCCAGGGAATAAACACTGAAGCTTTCTTT.